A single sample gave rise to the 27 T cell receptor beta chains below, sequenced in a study of cytomegalovirus exposure and HLA in healthy donors. Researchers ran the PCR with 60 Vbeta and 13 Jbeta primers. The assay was immunoSEQ multiplex PCR, and TCRdb's table has in-frame clones only and misses some. The sample holds about 91,000 clones, around 86% seen once. The sample taken for sequencing was PBMCs. The receptors derive from a young man in good health and CMV-seropositive.

This chain connects TRBV6-1 to TRBJ1-4, with 7 bases identical to TRBD1. The V gene end was trimmed by 6 bases and the J gene end by 8 bases; junction bases not matched to a gene: 6. This CDR3 has 13 amino acids. CDR1 is MNHNS and CDR2 is SASEGT in the germline V gene. The CDR3 loop is CASSTGVGEKLFF. CDR3 DNA sequence: TGTGCCAGCAGCACAGGGGTTGGGGAAAAACTGTTTTTT.

This chain links TRBV11-1 with TRBJ2-3; 9 bases map to TRBD2. V lost 3 bases, J lost 2 bases, and 6 bases stayed unmatched. The germline V gene encodes CDR1 SGHAT and CDR2 FQDESV (reference sequence). The length of the CDR3 is 16 residues. Here the CDR3 DNA reads TGTGCCAGCAGCTTCGGGCTAGCGGGACTCACAGATACGCAGTATTTT. This gives the protein CASSFGLAGLTDTQYF.

The rearrangement uses TRBV5-1 and TRBJ2-1; the match to TRBD2 covers 8 bases. There are 12 residues in the CDR3. From germline, CDR1 is SGHRS and CDR2 YFSETQ. V was pared by 8 bases and J by 5 bases, with 3 bases of the junction left unmatched. The CDR3 nucleotides are TGCGCCAGTCGGGGGGGGAACAATGAGCAGTTCTTC. The encoded protein is CASRGGNNEQFF.

V gene TRBV12-5 combines with J gene TRBJ2-3; 8 positions agree with TRBD2. From germline, CDR1 is LGHNT and CDR2 FRNRAP. This CDR3 region has 18 residues. Trimming took 7 bases from V and 2 from J; bases not matched to a gene: 17. In DNA form, the CDR3 reads TGTGCTAGTGCCAAACCCCCTGCAGTAGCGGGAAACACAGATACGCAGTATTTT. This gives the protein CASAKPPAVAGNTDTQYF.

The J gene is TRBJ2-2, the V gene TRBV6-1; 7 bases are a match to TRBD1. With 4 bases clipped from V and 7 bases from J, the junction kept 3 bases outside the gene matches. CDR1 MNHNS and CDR2 SASEGT come from the germline V gene. This CDR3 has 13 amino acids. The CDR3 DNA follows: TGTGCCAGCAGTGTAGGGGGCAGCGGGGAGCTGTTTTTT. It yields the protein CASSVGGSGELFF.

The chain carries TRBV2 and TRBJ2-3; D perhaps matches TRBD2 (5 bases). The CDR3 totals 16 residues. V was shortened by 6 bases and J by 5 bases, with 21 bases between the two germline ends. Looked up from germline, CDR1 is SNHLY and CDR2 is FYNNEI. The CDR3 bases are TGTGCCAGCAGCCAAAGGACTGCTTTCGGGGAAGATACGCAGTATTTT. It specifies CASSQRTAFGEDTQYF.

Written as DNA, the CDR3 is TGCGCCAGCAGCGCCGGGAGGGCCGTAACCAATGAGCAGTTCTTC. It codes for CASSAGRAVTNEQFF. V and J are TRBV5-1 and TRBJ2-1; 8 bases are shared with TRBD2. CDR3 size: 15 residues. Trimming took 4 bases from V and 6 from J; bases not matched to a gene: 9. From germline, CDR1 is SGHRS and CDR2 YFSETQ.

This sequence joins TRBV19 and TRBJ1-1; D possibly corresponds to TRBD1 (6 bases). Looked up from germline, CDR1 is LNHDA and CDR2 is SQIVND (reference sequence). The CDR3 contains 12 residues. V was trimmed by 1 base and J by 14 bases, leaving 14 bases between them. The CDR3 nucleotides read TGTGCCAGTAGTATAGCTACAGGGTTCGGCTTCTTT. Its translation: CASSIATGFGFF. Using reference TRBV19 and TRBJ1-1 for the parts outside the CDR3, the full variable domain is DGGITQSPKYLFRKEGQNVTLSCEQNLNHDAMYWYRQDPGQGLRLIYYSQIVNDFQKGDIAEGYSVSREKKESFPLTVTSAQKNPTAFYLCASSIATGFGFFGQGTRLTVV.

This chain links TRBV5-1 with TRBJ2-3; 11 bases are a match to TRBD1. The CDR3 runs to 17 residues. The junction had 13 bases not matched to a gene; V was cut back by 5 bases and J by 5 bases. Germline V gene data show CDR1 as SGHRS and CDR2 as YFSETQ. CDR3 in amino acids: CASRAGTGTGGIDTQYF. The CDR3 DNA reads TGCGCCAGCAGAGCAGGGACCGGGACAGGGGGGATAGATACGCAGTATTTT.

This clone turned up a few times. The rearrangement uses TRBV19 and TRBJ1-2, with a weak D call TRBD1 (5 bases). The CDR3 is made up of 13 amino acids. The ends were cut back, 5 bases at V and 7 bases at J, with 14 bases in the middle. In germline, CDR1 is LNHDA, CDR2 SQIVND (reference sequence). CDR3 nucleotides: TGTGCCAGTAGTGGGACTCACTCGGGTGGCTACACCTTC. As protein: CASSGTHSGGYTF.

This chain joins TRBV29-1 and TRBJ2-7; 7 bases map to TRBD2. The CDR3 loop spans 12 amino acids. The germline V gene encodes CDR1 SQVTM and CDR2 ANQGSEA. V lost 8 bases to trimming and J lost 6 bases; unmatched junction nucleotides: 10. The CDR3 spells CSWGEGSGEQYF. DNA for the CDR3: TGCAGCTGGGGGGAGGGGTCAGGCGAGCAGTACTTC.

The J gene is TRBJ2-5, the V gene TRBV28, with 8 bases lining up with TRBD1. J gave up 0 bases and V 6 bases, and 6 bases lay outside the gene matches. The CDR3 is 15 amino acids. Germline V gene data show CDR1 as MDHEN and CDR2 as SYDVKM. Here the CDR3 DNA reads TGTGCCAGCAGATCCGGGACAGGCCACCAAGAGACCCAGTACTTC. Translation gives CASRSGTGHQETQYF. Full variable domain (outside the CDR3, taken from reference TRBV28 and TRBJ2-5): DVKVTQSSRYLVKRTGEKVFLECVQDMDHENMFWYRQDPGLGLRLIYFSYDVKMKEKGDIPEGYSVSREKKERFSLILESASTNQTSMYLCASRSGTGHQETQYFGPGTRLLVL.

The chain is built from TRBV7-2 and TRBJ2-7; 7 bases fit TRBD1. Germline CDR1 reads SGHTA; CDR2 reads FQGNSA. V trimming: 4 bases; J trimming: 1 base; junction bases outside the gene matches: 7. This CDR3 is 15 amino acids long. The CDR3 protein is CASSWDRTPSYEQYF. CDR3 nucleotide sequence: TGTGCCAGCAGCTGGGACAGAACGCCTTCCTACGAGCAGTACTTC.

This clone appeared once. The J gene is TRBJ2-3, the V gene TRBV2; no definite D call. The germline V and J ends were trimmed by 7 bases and 2 bases, with 4 bases remaining between them. Germline CDR1 and CDR2: SNHLY and FYNNEI. The CDR3 is 11 amino acids. The CDR3 DNA reads as TGTGCCAGCACGTACACAGATACGCAGTATTTT. Protein product: CASTYTDTQYF.

The rearrangement links TRBV5-6 to TRBJ1-2; 10 nucleotides agree with TRBD1. J gave up 4 bases and V 3 bases, and 6 bases lay outside the gene matches. The CDR3 has 15 residues. Germline CDR1 and CDR2: SGHDT and YYEEEE. The CDR3 nucleotides read TGTGCCAGCAGCTCCTTGACAGGGGGCGCCTATGGCTACACCTTC. Its translation: CASSSLTGGAYGYTF. Complete variable domain (other parts from reference TRBV5-6 and TRBJ1-2): DAGVTQSPTHLIKTRGQQVTLRCSPKSGHDTVSWYQQALGQGPQFIFQYYEEEERQRGNFPDRFSGHQFPNYSSELNVNALLLGDSALYLCASSSLTGGAYGYTFGSGTRLTVV.

The rearrangement links TRBV19 to TRBJ1-1, with 8 bases lining up with TRBD1. CDR3 length: 15 amino acids. With V trimmed by 5 bases and J by 7 bases, 12 bases remained unmatched. From germline, CDR1 is LNHDA and CDR2 SQIVND (reference sequence). CDR3 residues: CASSAAGQGSFEAFF. DNA for the CDR3: TGTGCCAGTAGTGCCGCCGGACAGGGATCGTTTGAAGCTTTCTTT.

The rearrangement joins TRBV7-9 to TRBJ1-2; D is perhaps TRBD1 (5 bases). This CDR3 contains 15 residues. V lost 5 bases, J lost 0 bases, and 13 bases lay in between. Germline CDR1 and CDR2: SEHNR and FQNEAQ (reference sequence). The CDR3 here is CASSQSRQTNYGYTF. CDR3 sequence (DNA): TGTGCCAGCAGCCAATCGAGACAGACTAACTATGGCTACACCTTC.

This clone was found a few times. The chain is built from TRBV6-5 and TRBJ2-5, with TRBD2 matching over 7 bases. Germline V gene lookup returns CDR1 MNHEY and CDR2 SVGAGI. This CDR3 is 14 amino acids long. V shed 2 bases, J shed 5 bases, and the junction held 5 bases outside the gene matches. This chain's CDR3 is CASSYGGGSETQYF. The CDR3 bases are TGTGCCAGCAGTTACGGGGGGGGGTCGGAGACCCAGTACTTC.

This chain connects TRBV11-2 to TRBJ1-1; D is unclear. CDR1 is SGHAT, CDR2 FQNNGV, per germline. This CDR3 has 15 amino acids. V lost 4 bases and J 0 bases, leaving 12 bases between the germline ends. The CDR3 bases are TGTGCCAGCAGCTCCCAGGCTGTTGTGAACACTGAAGCTTTCTTT. It codes for CASSSQAVVNTEAFF.

The chain carries TRBV30 and TRBJ2-7; TRBD1 agrees at 8 bases. The J segment lost 2 bases and the V segment lost 3 bases, leaving 6 bases of the junction unmatched. Germline assignment: CDR1 GTSNPN and CDR2 SVGIG (reference sequence). The CDR3 extends over 14 amino acids. In nucleotides, the CDR3 is TGTGCCTGGAGAAGCAGGGGGCAACCCTACGAGCAGTACTTC. It codes for CAWRSRGQPYEQYF.

The V and J genes are TRBV4-1 and TRBJ1-4; D gene unclear. The CDR3 covers 14 residues. Looked up from germline, CDR1 is MGHRA and CDR2 is YSYEKL. Trimming removed 1 base from V and 8 bases from J, with 11 bases in between. CDR3 protein: CASSQVGRSEKLFF. CDR3 in DNA: TGCGCCAGCAGCCAAGTTGGGAGGAGCGAAAAACTGTTTTTT.

This rearrangement joins TRBV28 to TRBJ1-5; the match to TRBD1 covers 8 bases. This CDR3 has 14 residues. Germline trimming cut 7 bases from V and 7 bases from J; bases unmatched to any gene: 9. The germline CDR1 and CDR2 sequences are MDHEN and SYDVKM. As DNA, the CDR3 is TGTGCCAGCATCTCCCAGGGGGCTGGGCAGCCCCAGCATTTT. This sequence encodes CASISQGAGQPQHF.

The rearrangement links TRBV5-1 to TRBJ1-1, with 8 bases matching TRBD1. Trimming at V came to 3 bases and at J to 4 bases, leaving 5 bases not matched to a gene. This CDR3 contains 14 residues. CDR1 is SGHRS and CDR2 is YFSETQ in the germline V gene. CDR3 DNA: TGCGCCAGCAGCTATCAGGGGGCTGGCACTGAAGCTTTCTTT. Translating gives CASSYQGAGTEAFF.

J is TRBJ2-7 and V is TRBV25-1, with TRBD1 as a possible D gene (6 bases). V was trimmed by 1 base and J by 2 bases, leaving 15 bases between them. The CDR3 extends over 16 amino acids. Germline CDR1 MGHDK, CDR2 SYGVNS. The CDR3 sequence: CASSELDGTTTYEQYF. CDR3 DNA: TGTGCCAGCAGTGAATTAGATGGGACAACTACCTACGAGCAGTACTTC.

The gene calls are TRBV23-1 and TRBJ1-2; D perhaps matches TRBD1 (6 bases). TRBV23-1 is classed as an ORF, of uncertain function. The germline V and J ends were trimmed by 6 bases and 3 bases, with 14 bases remaining between them. The CDR3 has 14 residues. CDR3 region: CASRQGKRDYGYTF. The CDR3 bases are TGCGCCAGCAGACAGGGAAAGAGGGACTATGGCTACACCTTC.

This clone appeared once. CDR3 region: CASSQGGTGSSEKLFF. DNA of the CDR3: TGCGCCAGCAGCCAGGGGGGGACCGGGAGTTCGGAAAAACTGTTTTTT. This chain uses TRBV4-1 with TRBJ1-4; D is possibly TRBD1 (5 bases). V lost 3 bases and J lost 8, with 19 bases in between. This CDR3 comprises 16 residues. Germline V gives CDR1 MGHRA, CDR2 YSYEKL.

This chain links TRBV2 with TRBJ2-5; 7 bases align to TRBD1. V dropped 7 bases and J dropped 1; count of bases not matched to a gene: 6. Germline assignment: CDR1 SNHLY and CDR2 FYNNEI. The CDR3 loop spans 14 amino acids. The CDR3 DNA reads TGTGCCAGCAAATTGACAGGGCCCCAAGAGACCCAGTACTTC. Amino acid sequence: CASKLTGPQETQYF.